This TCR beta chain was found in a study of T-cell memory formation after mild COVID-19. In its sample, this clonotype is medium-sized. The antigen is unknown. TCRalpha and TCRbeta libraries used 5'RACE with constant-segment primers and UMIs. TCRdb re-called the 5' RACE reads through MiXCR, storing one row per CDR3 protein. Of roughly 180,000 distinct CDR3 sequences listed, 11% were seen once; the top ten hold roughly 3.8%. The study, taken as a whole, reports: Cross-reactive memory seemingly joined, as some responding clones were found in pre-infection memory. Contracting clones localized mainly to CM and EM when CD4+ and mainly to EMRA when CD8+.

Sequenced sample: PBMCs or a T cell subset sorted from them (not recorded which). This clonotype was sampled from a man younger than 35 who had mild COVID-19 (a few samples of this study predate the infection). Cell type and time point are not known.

The CDR3 nucleotides are TGCAGCGTTGGTGAATGGCGGGGAGGGGGCGATACGCAGTATTTT. It is translated as CSVGEWRGGGDTQYF. The chain has TRBV29-1 and TRBJ2-3; D might be TRBD1 or TRBD2, each matching 7 bases. The CDR3 contains 15 residues. Germline V CDR1 and CDR2: SQVTM, ANQGSEA. Between the trimmed V and J ends, which lost 4 bases and 6 bases, there was a span of 20 bases.